These 7 T cell receptor beta chains came from one sample sequenced in a study of neurological immune-mediated disorders. TCRdb re-analysed the 5' RACE reads in MiXCR, keeping a single row per CDR3 protein. The table lists tens of thousands of distinct CDR3 sequences, 2.6% of them singletons, with 1.1% in the top ten. Sequencing was performed on PBMCs. These receptors came from a woman aged 25-40 years with multiple sclerosis.

This clonotype was seen ten or more times. The chain recombines TRBV6-2 or TRBV6-3 with TRBJ2-1, with 9 bases that match TRBD2. The CDR3 extends over 14 amino acids. J lost 12 bases, V lost 4 bases, and 10 bases had no gene match. Per germline, CDR1 MNHEY and CDR2 SVGEGT. Here the CDR3 DNA reads TGTGCCAGCAGTTCGGGACTAGCAGCGGTAGGGCAGTTCTTC. Translating gives CASSSGLAAVGQFF.

In this sample, this clonotype turned up many times. This rearrangement joins TRBV7-8 to TRBJ2-1; D is ambiguous. V was cut by 5 bases and J by 1 base, with 18 bases left in between. The CDR3 is 17 amino acids. CDR1 is SGHVS, CDR2 FQNEAQ, per germline. CDR3 amino acids: CASSLSSYALSYNEQFF. The CDR3 coding sequence is TGTGCCAGCAGCCTATCTTCCTATGCGCTTTCCTACAATGAGCAGTTCTTC.

This clonotype occurred a few times. The chain has TRBV6-1 and TRBJ2-1; D possibly corresponds to TRBD2 (5 bases). Trimming shortened V by 2 bases and J by 5 bases, and 10 bases separated the two germline ends. The germline gives CDR1 MNHNS, CDR2 SASEGT. The CDR3 is made up of 14 amino acids. CDR3 coding DNA: TGTGCCAGCAGTGAACTAGCAGGAAACAATGAGCAGTTCTTC. It codes for CASSELAGNNEQFF.

This clonotype was counted many times. This rearrangement joins TRBV20-1 to TRBJ2-1; D not resolved. The germline CDR1 and CDR2 sequences are DFQATT and SNEGSKA (reference sequence). The CDR3 is 14 amino acids. Trimming removed 2 bases at V and 2 bases at J, with 10 bases between. The DNA of the CDR3 is TGCAGTGCTAGACCAGGCACCCCCTACAATGAGCAGTTCTTC. The encoded protein is CSARPGTPYNEQFF.

This clonotype was counted ten times or more. This chain joins TRBV5-1 and TRBJ2-2, with TRBD2 identical over 7 bases. The germline CDR1 and CDR2 sequences are SGHRS and YFSETQ. This CDR3 is built from 16 residues. The J segment lost 4 bases and the V segment lost 0 bases, leaving 6 bases of the junction unmatched. The CDR3 region is CASSLEATSATGELFF. The CDR3 DNA reads as TGCGCCAGCAGCTTGGAGGCAACTAGCGCCACCGGGGAGCTGTTTTTT.

This clonotype was counted at least ten times. CDR3 sequence (DNA): TGCGCCAGCAGCCCTTCTACAGGGGACGAGGAAAAACTGTTTTTT. It yields the protein CASSPSTGDEEKLFF. The chain joins TRBV5-1 to TRBJ1-4; TRBD1 matches 7 bases. From germline, CDR1 is SGHRS and CDR2 YFSETQ. CDR3 size: 15 residues. The V and J ends lost 4 bases and 8 bases, in that order; junction bases with no gene match: 11.

In this sample, this clonotype turned up many times. The chain employs TRBV19 and TRBJ2-7; D not certain. The CDR3 covers 13 residues. Trimming pared 0 bases from V and 4 bases from J, leaving 7 bases between. The germline V gene has CDR1 LNHDA and CDR2 SQIVND (reference sequence). Here the CDR3 DNA reads TGTGCCAGTAGTATAGATGGTCCTTACGAGCAGTACTTC. This gives the protein CASSIDGPYEQYF.